Listed below are T cell receptor beta chains from one sample, sequenced in a study of cytomegalovirus exposure and HLA in healthy donors. The protocol was immunoSEQ multiplex PCR, while the TCRdb copy is restricted to in-frame clones and leaves out a portion. The repertoire consists of 94,000 or so clones, with around 71% occurring once and the leading ten covering around 8.4%. Sequenced: PBMCs. The source of these receptors is a man aged 60 to 75 in good health and CMV-seronegative. Each CDR3 is given with its conserved first and last residue. Each record gives: J gene, clone size, D gene, V gene, CDR3 protein, CDR3 DNA. D genes are given only for firm matches. Size is omitted from some rows. Given values are once, few, many or a class for expanded clones.

TRBJ2-5 | once | - | TRBV18 | CASSPPPNQETQYF | TGTGCCAGCTCACCACCTCCCAACCAAGAGACCCAGTACTTC
TRBJ2-5 | - | TRBD2 | TRBV27 | CASSLSLAGAVGGTQYF | TGTGCCAGCAGTTTATCTCTAGCGGGAGCGGTTGGGGGGACCCAGTACTTC
TRBJ2-3 | - | TRBD2 | TRBV6-1 | CASSGLSGGGTDTQYF | TGTGCCAGCAGTGGACTTAGCGGGGGGGGCACAGATACGCAGTATTTT
TRBJ2-7 | - | TRBD1 | TRBV6-5 | CASSQKTGGEQYF | TGTGCCAGCAGCCAGAAGACAGGGGGCGAGCAGTACTTC
TRBJ1-2 | - | TRBD1 | TRBV27 | CASAKAGTGNSYGYTF | TGTGCCAGCGCTAAAGCCGGGACAGGGAATTCCTATGGCTACACCTTC
TRBJ1-1 | - | - | TRBV5-4 | CASSFTGNTEAFF | TGTGCCAGCAGCTTTACCGGGAACACTGAAGCTTTCTTT
TRBJ1-1 | - | TRBD1 | TRBV18 | CASSQTGVREAFF | TGTGCCAGCTCACAAACAGGGGTTCGCGAAGCTTTCTTT
TRBJ2-3 | - | TRBD2 | TRBV5-1 | CASSLTSDADTQYF | TGCGCCAGCAGCTTAACTAGCGACGCAGATACGCAGTATTTT
TRBJ2-5 | - | TRBD2 | TRBV10-3 | CAIRPGLALGGQETQYF | TGTGCCATCAGACCGGGACTAGCGCTCGGAGGGCAAGAGACCCAGTACTTC
TRBJ2-7 | once | TRBD2 | TRBV5-4 | CASSAGLGEQYF | TGTGCCAGCAGCGCGGGACTAGGCGAGCAGTACTTC
TRBJ2-3 | few | TRBD1 | TRBV9 | CASSARQGEGTDTQYF | TGTGCCAGCAGCGCGAGACAGGGAGAGGGCACAGATACGCAGTATTTT
TRBJ1-2 | - | TRBD1 | TRBV7-9 | CASSPTGREGYTF | TGTGCCAGCAGCCCGACAGGGCGGGAAGGCTACACCTTC
TRBJ2-2 | - | TRBD2 | TRBV7-6 | CASSLSTSGGFTNTGELFF | TGTGCCAGCAGCTTATCGACTAGCGGGGGGTTTACGAACACCGGGGAGCTGTTTTTT
TRBJ2-3 | - | TRBD2 | TRBV7-6 | CASSLPSAGGPAQDTQYF | TGTGCCAGCAGCCTCCCAAGCGCGGGGGGGCCAGCACAGGATACGCAGTATTTT
TRBJ1-2 | - | TRBD1 | TRBV5-1 | CASSSEGQGVYGYTF | TGCGCCAGCAGCTCGGAGGGACAGGGAGTCTATGGCTACACCTTC
TRBJ2-5 | few | TRBD2 | TRBV5-1 | CASSEAPGLAGKETQYF | TGCGCCAGCAGCGAAGCCCCGGGACTAGCGGGGAAAGAGACCCAGTACTTC
TRBJ1-3 | few | - | TRBV5-1 | CASSLASSGNTIYF | TGCGCCAGCAGCTTGGCGTCCTCTGGAAACACCATATATTTT
TRBJ2-7 | - | TRBD2 | TRBV19 | CASSPGASGRGYEQYF | TGTGCCAGTAGCCCCGGGGCTAGCGGGAGAGGCTACGAGCAGTACTTC
TRBJ1-4 | - | - | TRBV6-1 | CASGEGPNEKLFF | TGTGCCAGCGGGGAGGGACCTAATGAAAAACTGTTTTTT
TRBJ2-3 | - | TRBD1 | TRBV15 | CATSRDQQGAMSTDTQYF | TGTGCCACCAGCAGAGATCAGCAGGGGGCGATGAGTACAGATACGCAGTATTTT
TRBJ2-2 | - | TRBD1 | TRBV11-3 | CASSPGQGSTGELFF | TGTGCCAGCAGCCCAGGACAGGGGAGCACCGGGGAGCTGTTTTTT
TRBJ1-1 | - | - | TRBV7-9 | CASSLVTANTEAFF | TGTGCCAGCAGCTTAGTCACAGCGAACACTGAAGCTTTCTTT
TRBJ2-7 | once | TRBD2 | TRBV5-6 | CASSLNGGAHYEQYF | TGTGCCAGCAGCTTGAACGGGGGGGCGCACTACGAGCAGTACTTC
TRBJ2-7 | - | TRBD2 | TRBV4-2 | CASSPSGSSYEQYF | TGTGCCAGCAGCCCTAGCGGGAGCTCCTACGAGCAGTACTTC
TRBJ1-5 | - | - | TRBV30 | CAWDSGVQPQHF | TGTGCCTGGGATTCAGGGGTTCAGCCCCAGCATTTT
TRBJ1-4 | - | - | TRBV7-9 | CASSSTRDPRGNEKLFF | TGTGCCAGCAGCTCCACCCGGGACCCAAGGGGGAATGAAAAACTGTTTTTT
TRBJ2-7 | few | - | TRBV6-1 | CASSEAQGNEQYF | TGTGCCAGCAGTGAAGCGCAGGGGAACGAGCAGTACTTC
TRBJ1-3 | few | - | TRBV6-1 | CASSEDRQRNTIYF | TGTGCCAGCAGTGAAGACAGGCAAAGAAACACCATATATTTT
TRBJ1-1 | - | - | TRBV5-1 | CASSSLGGFGEAFF | TGCGCCAGCAGCTCCCTCGGAGGGTTTGGTGAAGCTTTCTTT
TRBJ2-2 | - | TRBD2 | TRBV5-6 | CASSPASGDYTGELFF | TGTGCCAGCAGCCCGGCCAGCGGGGATTACACCGGGGAGCTGTTTTTT
TRBJ1-1 | - | TRBD1 | TRBV5-3 | CARRSPDRGQNTEAFF | TGTGCCAGAAGATCTCCGGACAGGGGCCAAAACACTGAAGCTTTCTTT
TRBJ2-4 | - | - | TRBV11-2 | CASSRLGGLAKNIQYF | TGTGCCAGCAGCCGGTTGGGGGGACTAGCCAAAAACATTCAGTACTTC
TRBJ2-4 | - | - | TRBV5-6 | CASSLTGEFSKNIQYF | TGTGCCAGCAGCTTGACGGGGGAGTTTTCCAAAAACATTCAGTACTTC
TRBJ2-7 | - | TRBD1 | TRBV7-8 | CASSLNTGAPSYEQYF | TGTGCCAGCAGCTTAAACACAGGGGCCCCCTCCTACGAGCAGTACTTC
TRBJ2-3 | - | TRBD1 | TRBV6-1 | CASSKQGATDTQYF | TGTGCCAGCAGCAAACAGGGGGCAACAGATACGCAGTATTTT
TRBJ2-7 | - | - | TRBV13 | CASSWGQTLSSYEQYF | TGTGCCAGCAGCTGGGGGCAGACCCTAAGCTCCTACGAGCAGTACTTC
TRBJ2-3 | - | TRBD2 | TRBV5-4 | CASSFPSGDTDTQYF | TGTGCCAGCAGCTTCCCTAGCGGGGACACAGATACGCAGTATTTT
TRBJ1-5 | - | - | TRBV25-1 | CASSEYMGADQPQHF | TGTGCCAGCAGTGAATATATGGGGGCCGATCAGCCCCAGCATTTT
TRBJ1-2 | - | - | TRBV6-5 | CASSYIRQPNYGYTF | TGTGCCAGCAGTTACATTCGACAGCCTAACTATGGCTACACCTTC
TRBJ1-2 | - | TRBD1 | TRBV2 | CASRWTGNGGGYTF | TGTGCCAGCAGATGGACAGGGAATGGCGGTGGCTACACCTTC